This T cell receptor beta chain was identified in a study of T cell responses to AZD1222 COVID-19 vaccine. General observations from the study: Unmutated regions of variants are reportedly targeted by nearly half of spike-specific TCRs. The donors showed a predominance of white British ancestry and of females, with possible underestimation of clonal diversity.

As for this clone: Its antigen remains unknown.

Trimming removed 3 bases from V and 2 bases from J, with 11 bases in between. The CDR3 is made up of 15 amino acids. In germline, CDR1 is SGHTA, CDR2 FQGTGA. The data were produced by immunoSEQ multiplex PCR, yet TCRdb's version contains in-frame clones alone and is incomplete. This table has 130,000 to 150,000 clones, roughly 91% appearing once. The rearrangement joins TRBV7-3 to TRBJ2-1; possible D gene TRBD1, 6 bases. This TCR came from an adult in good health. Sample: peripheral blood, taken on day 0 of AZD1222 vaccination. CDR3 region: CASSLGQGTYNEQFF. In DNA, the CDR3 is TGTGCCAGCAGCTTGGGTCAGGGGACCTACAATGAGCAGTTCTTC.